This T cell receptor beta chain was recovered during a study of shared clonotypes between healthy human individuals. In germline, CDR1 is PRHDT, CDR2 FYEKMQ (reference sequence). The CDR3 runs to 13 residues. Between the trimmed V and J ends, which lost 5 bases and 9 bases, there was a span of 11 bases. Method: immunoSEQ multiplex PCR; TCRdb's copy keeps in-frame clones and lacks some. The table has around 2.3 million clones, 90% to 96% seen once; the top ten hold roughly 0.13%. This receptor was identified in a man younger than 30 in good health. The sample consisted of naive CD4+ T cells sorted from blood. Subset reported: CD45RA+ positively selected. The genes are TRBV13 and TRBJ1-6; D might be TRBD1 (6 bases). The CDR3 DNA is TGTGCCAGCAGCGGCAGGGGATCTTCACCCCTCCACTTT. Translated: CASSGRGSSPLHF. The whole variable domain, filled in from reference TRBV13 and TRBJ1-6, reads AAGVIQSPRHLIKEKRETATLKCYPIPRHDTVYWYQQGPGQDPQFLISFYEKMQSDKGSIPDRFSAQQFSDYHSELNMSSLELGDSALYFCASSGRGSSPLHFGNGTRLTVT.